This entry features one T cell receptor (beta chain) sequence. Which antigen it targets is not known. Base quality data are lacking; no much larger clone is found one base away. The data were taken from a study of blood T cell repertoires in COVID-19 (dated by TCRdb to about 2020). Notes on the research overall: Collaborator samples came from the United States, Italy and Spain and covered acute and convalescent phases of COVID-19. The sample metadata nearly always contained a de-identified subject ID, COVID-19 status, age in years and sex. A freely available public database, intended as a resource for researchers studying the immune response to SARS-CoV-2, is where the repertoires were released. The samples were drawn from two sources: the first 160 participants of the ongoing ImmuneRACE study, and some 1,300 subjects contributed by 6 global collaborators. The prospective study material was composed of cDNA or gDNA derived from T cells, B-cell-depleted T cells, or PBMCs. HLA class I and class II types, where available, came from metadata supplied by the sample provider rather than from assay-based typing. Subjects who had been exposed to COVID-19, were actively infected with it, or had recovered from it provided the deeply sampled blood TCRbeta repertoires that made up the dataset.

Participants in the prospective study were aged roughly 18 to 100 years, lived in over 20 United States geographic areas, and enrolled through a virtual design. In the prospective study, cohorts were assigned on the basis of participant-reported clinical history obtained from a screening survey and a study questionnaire. Recovered participants in ImmuneRACE Cohort 3 were defined by two consecutive negative NP/OP PCR tests, clearance by a healthcare professional, or resolution of symptoms. In the prospective study, whole blood, serum and a nasopharyngeal or oropharyngeal swab were collected from each participant by mobile phlebotomists. Additional blood draws and questionnaires over an approximately 2-month period could optionally be provided by prospective study participants. Before DNA extraction, blood samples from the prospective study were shipped at room temperature or frozen. The germline V gene encodes CDR1 MNHEY and CDR2 SVGEGT. V was cut back by 2 bases and J by 6 bases, leaving a gap of 11 bases between them. Including cysteine and phenylalanine, the CDR3 has 15 amino acids. Only the CDR3 part of the read is kept: 45 bases, read in frame from the first base.

Study-wide conclusions, independent of this receptor: The quantity of clinical and demographic metadata differed by source and by participant and was supplied without curation.

TCRbeta CDR3 regions were amplified from genomic DNA using the immunoSEQ Assay, a bias-controlled multiplex PCR. The original pipeline was this. Within the assay, amplification of reference gene primers was used to estimate how many nucleated cells each sample contained. To quantify the absolute abundance of each unique TCRbeta CDR3 rearrangement, sequence reads were collapsed and filtered. For each sample, productive Simpson clonality was calculated as the square root of Simpson's diversity index over productive rearrangements. The table comes from immuneACCESS by way of TCRdb, which keeps in-frame sequences with V and J called. Part of the clones is missing from these tables; in studies checked, under half for an unresolved V gene and the rest for unknown reasons. V, J and clone size reflect that table, while D and trimming were determined from the DNA. This sample lists approximately 300,000 clones; 70% to 90% were detected once. The leading ten clones occupy less than 6% of the sample.

Specimen: PBMCs or T cells enriched from blood (not recorded which). The clonotype originates from a woman aged 30 to 39 who had recovered from COVID-19. The chain employs TRBV6-2 or TRBV6-3 and TRBJ1-6, with TRBD1 as a weak D call on 5 bases. The CDR3 region reads CASSYVAGINSPLHF. The nucleotide sequence reads TGTGCCAGCAGTTACGTGGCAGGGATTAATTCACCCCTCCACTTT.